These 28 T cell receptor beta chains came from one sample sequenced in a study of blood T cell repertoires in COVID-19. Sequenced by immunoSEQ multiplex PCR; TCRdb stores in-frame clones only, minus some. The data contain about 69,000 clones, roughly 79% of them singletons. Source material: peripheral blood. These receptors all stem from a human donor in a cohort sampled during active COVID-19.

This rearrangement joins TRBV6-4 to TRBJ2-3; D is uncertain. This CDR3 has 13 amino acids. V dropped 0 bases and J dropped 3 bases, with 4 bases sitting between them. Germline V CDR1 and CDR2: MRHNA, SNTAGT. CDR3 protein: CASSDSETDTQYF. CDR3 nucleotide sequence: TGTGCCAGCAGTGACTCCGAGACAGATACGCAGTATTTT.

The chain links TRBV19 to TRBJ1-5; TRBD1 agrees at 7 bases. The CDR3 contains 14 residues. The germline V gene encodes CDR1 LNHDA and CDR2 SQIVND (reference sequence). J was trimmed by 3 bases and V by 8 bases; bases with no gene match: 7. CDR3 DNA: TGTGCCAGTGGTAGAGACAGGGTCAATCAGCCCCAGCATTTT. Translating it yields CASGRDRVNQPQHF.

V gene TRBV5-1 combines with J gene TRBJ2-2, with 9 bases identical to TRBD1. Germline assignment: CDR1 SGHRS and CDR2 YFSETQ. CDR3 size: 15 residues. Losses at the gene ends were 0 bases for V and 7 bases for J; bases not matched to a gene: 4. CDR3 amino acids: CASSLEGTGYGELFF. The CDR3 bases are TGCGCCAGCAGCTTGGAGGGGACAGGGTACGGGGAGCTGTTTTTT.

This clone turned up a few times. The chain couples TRBV18 to TRBJ1-1; TRBD1 agrees at 9 bases. CDR1 and CDR2 from the germline V gene are KGHSH and LQKENI. The CDR3 loop spans 16 amino acids. Trimming cost V 6 bases and J 1 base; bases outside gene matches: 9. The CDR3 nucleotides read TGTGCCAGCTCTCTTTACAGGGGGCGGGAGAACACTGAAGCTTTCTTT. Residues: CASSLYRGRENTEAFF. Looking up the rest from reference TRBV18 and TRBJ1-1 gives the full variable domain: NAGVMQNPRHLVRRRGQEARLRCSPMKGHSHVYWYRQLPEEGLKFMVYLQKENIIDESGMPKERFSAEFPKEGPSILRIQQVVRGDSAAYFCASSLYRGRENTEAFFGQGTRLTVV.

This sequence joins TRBV6-4 and TRBJ2-2; 8 nucleotides align to TRBD1. V lost 6 bases to trimming and J lost 7 bases; unmatched junction nucleotides: 7. Germline lookup yields CDR1 MRHNA and CDR2 SNTAGT. The CDR3 covers 14 residues. The chain's CDR3 is CASRPGQGDGELFF. CDR3 nucleotides: TGTGCCAGCAGGCCCGGACAGGGTGACGGGGAGCTGTTTTTT.

The chain joins TRBV9 to TRBJ2-1, with TRBD2 matching over 8 bases. CDR3 length equals 16 residues. Germline lookup yields CDR1 SGDLS and CDR2 YYNGEE. V lost 0 bases to trimming and J lost 2 bases; unmatched junction nucleotides: 4. The CDR3 DNA reads TGTGCCAGCAGCGTAGTTCCTAGCGGGCCCTACAATGAGCAGTTCTTC. The encoded protein is CASSVVPSGPYNEQFF.

The chain uses TRBV27 and TRBJ1-4; the match to TRBD1 covers 7 bases. This CDR3 has 16 amino acids. Germline V gene data show CDR1 as MNHEY and CDR2 as SMNVEV (reference sequence). The V gene end was trimmed by 1 base and the J gene end by 5 bases; junction bases not matched to a gene: 7. The CDR3, as DNA: TGTGCCAGCAGTTTATGGGGACAGCCGCAGAATGAAAAACTGTTTTTT. Its translation is CASSLWGQPQNEKLFF.

The chain joins TRBV5-1 to TRBJ2-5; 11 positions match TRBD2. Germline CDR1 SGHRS, CDR2 YFSETQ. The CDR3 length is 15 residues. V lost 4 bases and J lost 1; bases outside the gene matches: 3. The CDR3 protein is CASSLGTSGQETQYF. The CDR3 DNA reads as TGCGCCAGCAGCCTTGGGACTAGCGGCCAAGAGACCCAGTACTTC.

The genes are TRBV30 and TRBJ1-2; TRBD1 is a possible D gene (6 bases). This CDR3 comprises 13 residues. Trimming pared 0 bases from V and 12 bases from J, leaving 17 bases between. Germline V gene data show CDR1 as GTSNPN and CDR2 as SVGIG (reference sequence). DNA for the CDR3: TGTGCCTGGAGTGTACTAGGGGAGGGGGGCAACACCTTC. Protein product: CAWSVLGEGGNTF.

The chain is built from TRBV2 and TRBJ1-4; perhaps TRBD1 as D (5 bases). The V and J ends lost 6 bases and 10 bases respectively, with 15 bases between them. This CDR3 is built from 13 residues. The V gene's germline CDR1 is SNHLY and CDR2 FYNNEI. The CDR3 bases are TGTGCCAGCAGCGCTGAGGCTCAGGGAAAACTGTTTTTT. Translation gives CASSAEAQGKLFF.

V and J are TRBV14 and TRBJ1-2, with D possibly being TRBD1 (6 bases). This CDR3 has 12 amino acids. The ends were cut back, 5 bases at V and 8 bases at J, with 12 bases in the middle. Germline assignment: CDR1 SGHDN and CDR2 FVKESK. The DNA of the CDR3 is TGTGCCAGCAGCTTAACAGGGCGCGGCTACACCTTC. Translating it yields CASSLTGRGYTF. Full variable domain (remainder filled in from reference TRBV14 and TRBJ1-2): EAGVTQFPSHSVIEKGQTVTLRCDPISGHDNLYWYRRVMGKEIKFLLHFVKESKQDESGMPNNRFLAERTGGTYSTLKVQPAELEDSGVYFCASSLTGRGYTFGSGTRLTVV.

This sequence joins TRBV28 and TRBJ1-5, with 9 bases that match TRBD1. This CDR3 spans 16 amino acids. Germline V gene lookup returns CDR1 MDHEN and CDR2 SYDVKM. J lost 2 bases, V lost 0 bases, and 2 bases had no gene match. The CDR3 here is CASSLWGQGGNQPQHF. The CDR3 coding sequence is TGTGCCAGCAGTTTATGGGGACAGGGAGGCAATCAGCCCCAGCATTTT.

This chain joins TRBV5-5 and TRBJ2-3; a possible D gene is TRBD2 (6 bases). The ends were cut back, 6 bases at V and 1 base at J, with 12 bases in the middle. Germline loops: CDR1 SGHKS, CDR2 YYEKEE (reference sequence). CDR3 length equals 14 residues. The CDR3 is CASMAAGRTDTQYF. In DNA, the CDR3 is TGTGCCAGCATGGCGGCGGGGCGCACAGATACGCAGTATTTT.

J is TRBJ2-7 and V is TRBV5-1; possible D gene TRBD1, 6 bases. V lost 1 base to trimming and J lost 4 bases, with 24 bases between them. The germline V gene encodes CDR1 SGHRS and CDR2 YFSETQ. The CDR3 runs 18 residues. CDR3 bases: TGCGCCAGCAGCTTGCCCGAAGCGTCCGGGCAGGGGATGTACGAGCAGTACTTC. This translates into CASSLPEASGQGMYEQYF. Full variable domain (missing parts from reference TRBV5-1 and TRBJ2-7): KAGVTQTPRYLIKTRGQQVTLSCSPISGHRSVSWYQQTPGQGLQFLFEYFSETQRNKGNFPGRFSGRQFSNSRSEMNVSTLELGDSALYLCASSLPEASGQGMYEQYFGPGTRLTVT.

The V gene is TRBV19, the J gene TRBJ1-1; 8 bases map to TRBD1. V gave up 5 bases and J gave up 7 bases; unmatched junction bases: 9. The CDR3 contains 14 residues. Germline CDR1 and CDR2: LNHDA and SQIVND (reference sequence). The CDR3, as DNA: TGTGCCAGTAGTCTCGGACAGGGTACGCTTGAAGCTTTCTTT. Protein: CASSLGQGTLEAFF.

The V gene is TRBV6-5, the J gene TRBJ2-7; a possible D gene is TRBD1 (5 bases). The CDR3 sequence is 14 residues long. CDR1 is MNHEY, CDR2 SVGAGI, per germline. V was clipped by 3 bases and J by 4 bases, with 13 bases between them. This CDR3 is CASSYARDNYEQYF. The CDR3 DNA is TGTGCCAGCAGTTATGCCAGGGATAATTACGAGCAGTACTTC.

The V call is TRBV6-5, the J call TRBJ2-1; 8 bases are shared with TRBD2. V lost 0 bases, J lost 1 base, and 2 bases stayed unmatched. Germline V gene sequence: CDR1 MNHEY, CDR2 SVGAGI. The length of the CDR3 is 16 residues. The CDR3 sequence is CASSYSSGASYNEQFF. The DNA of the CDR3 is TGTGCCAGCAGTTACTCTAGCGGGGCTTCCTACAATGAGCAGTTCTTC.

The CDR3 sequence: CASSDGGPAEQFF. In nucleotides, the CDR3 is TGTGCCAGCAGTGACGGAGGGCCGGCCGAGCAGTTCTTC. V and J are TRBV6-1 and TRBJ2-1, with TRBD2 as a possible D gene (6 bases). The CDR3 has 13 residues. The germline V and J ends were trimmed by 3 bases and 10 bases, with 13 bases remaining between them. Germline CDR1 MNHNS, CDR2 SASEGT.

The chain uses TRBV10-3 and TRBJ2-3; D gene unclear. The CDR3 is made up of 17 amino acids. V was trimmed by 0 bases and J by 4 bases, leaving 17 bases between them. The germline gives CDR1 ENHRY, CDR2 SYGVKD. CDR3 sequence: CAISESRGSKVPDTQYF. Written as DNA, the CDR3 is TGTGCCATCAGTGAGTCGAGAGGTTCCAAGGTCCCAGATACGCAGTATTTT.

The V and J genes are TRBV18 and TRBJ2-2; 9 positions match TRBD2. Germline V gene lookup returns CDR1 KGHSH and CDR2 LQKENI. The CDR3 contains 18 residues. The V segment lost 3 bases and the J segment 1 base; nucleotides outside the gene matches: 9. The CDR3 DNA reads as TGTGCCAGCTCACCGAATCAAGCGGGGGGCTTGAACACCGGGGAGCTGTTTTTT. Amino acid sequence: CASSPNQAGGLNTGELFF.

This chain links TRBV27 with TRBJ2-7, with 7 bases fitting TRBD2. The CDR3 is 12 residues long. The germline V gene has CDR1 MNHEY and CDR2 SMNVEV (reference sequence). After removal of 4 bases from V and 6 bases from J, the junction contained 3 bases not matched to a gene. Here the CDR3 reads CASSSGGREQYF. CDR3 nucleotide sequence: TGTGCCAGCAGTTCGGGAGGCCGCGAGCAGTACTTC.

This clone has just one count. This sequence joins TRBV30 and TRBJ2-7; D might be TRBD1 (5 bases). The V end lost 1 base, the J end lost 6 bases, and 16 bases lay between the germline ends. The germline gives CDR1 GTSNPN, CDR2 SVGIG (reference sequence). The CDR3 sequence is 14 residues long. CDR3 DNA: TGTGCCTGGAGTGGCCCAGGGCAGGGCCGCGAGCAGTACTTC. Residues: CAWSGPGQGREQYF.

V usage is TRBV10-1 and J usage is TRBJ2-5, with TRBD1 matching over 8 bases. Germline CDR1 WNHNN, CDR2 SYGVQD (reference sequence). V was pared by 7 bases and J by 5 bases, with 3 bases of the junction left unmatched. The CDR3 contains 12 residues. Here the CDR3 DNA reads TGCGCCAGCAAGGGACAGGAGGAGACCCAGTACTTC. It encodes CASKGQEETQYF.

The chain carries TRBV14 and TRBJ2-3; 8 bases are shared with TRBD1. This CDR3 contains 15 residues. V shed 3 bases and J 3 bases; nucleotides not matched to a gene: 5. Germline assignment: CDR1 SGHDN and CDR2 FVKESK. The CDR3 nucleotides are TGTGCCAGCAGCCAGCAGGGGGCAAGGACAGATACGCAGTATTTT. Protein product: CASSQQGARTDTQYF.

A single count supports this clone. The chain couples TRBV2 to TRBJ2-3; D not certain. Germline loops: CDR1 SNHLY, CDR2 FYNNEI. The ends were cut back, 11 bases at V and 6 bases at J, with 12 bases in the middle. The CDR3 loop spans 11 amino acids. The CDR3 reads CACSEEDTQYF. The DNA for the CDR3 is TGTGCCTGTAGTGAGGAGGATACGCAGTATTTT.

This chain uses TRBV11-1 with TRBJ1-2; D is unclear. Per the germline V gene, CDR1 is SGHAT and CDR2 is FQDESV (reference sequence). With 5 bases removed from V and 0 bases from J, the gap between germline ends came to 16 bases. The CDR3 is 16 residues long. CDR3 in amino acids: CASSKYTTTPNYGYTF. In DNA, the CDR3 is TGTGCCAGCAGCAAGTATACAACTACCCCTAACTATGGCTACACCTTC.

The J gene is TRBJ2-2, the V gene TRBV6-6; 9 nucleotides line up with TRBD1. CDR1 and CDR2 (germline): MNHNY, SVGAGI (reference sequence). CDR3 size: 16 residues. Trimming took 6 bases from V and 8 from J; bases not matched to a gene: 13. The CDR3 sequence is CASSRHLGDRAGELFF. CDR3 nucleotides: TGTGCCAGCAGCCGTCACCTTGGGGACAGGGCTGGGGAGCTGTTTTTT.

The chain employs TRBV24-1 and TRBJ2-1, with TRBD2 matching 13 bases. J lost 5 bases, V lost 6 bases, and 9 bases had no gene match. The CDR3 contains 17 residues. CDR1 and CDR2 (germline): KGHDR, SFDVKD. The CDR3 reads CATSPTGLAGRDNEQFF. CDR3 nucleotide sequence: TGTGCCACCAGTCCGACGGGACTAGCGGGACGGGACAATGAGCAGTTCTTC.